This T cell receptor beta chain was recorded in a study of shared clonotypes between healthy human individuals. Across the whole study: Each donor contributed plates that comprised three CD4 naive, three CD4 memory, two CD8 naive and one CD8 memory.

Study-level points and caveats: It was the non-shared clonotypes that had lower generation probabilities than clonotypes shared by all four donors.

This clone has just a few counts. Antigen specificity is unknown. Trimming cost V 2 bases and J 0 bases, with 11 bases left between them. Looked up from germline, CDR1 is SGHVS and CDR2 is FQNEAQ. The CDR3 spans 17 residues. This table comes from immunoSEQ multiplex PCR, and its TCRdb copy is limited to in-frame clones, with some not included. Among some 630,000 clones, about three quarters were seen once, and the ten largest hold 1.8%. J is TRBJ2-6 and V is TRBV7-8; a possible D gene is TRBD1 (5 bases). Source material: memory CD4+ T cells sorted from blood. Subset described: CD45RA-negative fraction. The receptor was derived from a young woman in good health. CDR3 protein: CASSLRTLGSGANVLTF. The CDR3 nucleotides read TGTGCCAGCAGCTTACGGACACTCGGCTCTGGGGCCAACGTCCTGACTTTC.